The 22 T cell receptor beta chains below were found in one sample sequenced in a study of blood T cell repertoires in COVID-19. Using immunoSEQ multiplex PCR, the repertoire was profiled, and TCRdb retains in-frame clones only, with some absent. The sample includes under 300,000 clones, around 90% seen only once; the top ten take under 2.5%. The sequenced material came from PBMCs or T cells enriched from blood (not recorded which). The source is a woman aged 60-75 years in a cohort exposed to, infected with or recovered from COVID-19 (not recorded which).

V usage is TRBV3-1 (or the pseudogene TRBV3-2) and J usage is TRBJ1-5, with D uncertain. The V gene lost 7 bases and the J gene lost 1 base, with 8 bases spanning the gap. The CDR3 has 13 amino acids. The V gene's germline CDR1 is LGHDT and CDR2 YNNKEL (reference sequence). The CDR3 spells CASTCGSNQPQHF. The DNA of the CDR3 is TGTGCCAGCACCTGTGGCAGCAATCAGCCCCAGCATTTT.

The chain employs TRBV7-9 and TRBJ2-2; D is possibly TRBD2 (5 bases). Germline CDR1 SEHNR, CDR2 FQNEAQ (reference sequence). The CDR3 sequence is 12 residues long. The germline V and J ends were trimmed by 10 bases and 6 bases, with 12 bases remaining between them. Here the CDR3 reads CANRGRAGELFF. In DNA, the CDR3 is TGTGCCAACCGCGGGCGCGCCGGGGAGCTGTTTTTT.

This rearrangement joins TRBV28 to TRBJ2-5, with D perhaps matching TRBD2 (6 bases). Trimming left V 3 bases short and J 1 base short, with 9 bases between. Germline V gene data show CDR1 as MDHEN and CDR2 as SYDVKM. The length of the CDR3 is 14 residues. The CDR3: CASSLGGPQETQYF. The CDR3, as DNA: TGTGCCAGCAGTTTGGGAGGACCCCAAGAGACCCAGTACTTC.

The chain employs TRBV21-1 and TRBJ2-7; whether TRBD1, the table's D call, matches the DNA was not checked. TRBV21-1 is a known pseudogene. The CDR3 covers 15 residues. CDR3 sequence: CASSLTGTGVYEQYF. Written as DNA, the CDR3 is TGTGCCAGCAGCCTGACCGGGACAGGGGTCTACGAGCAGTACTTC.

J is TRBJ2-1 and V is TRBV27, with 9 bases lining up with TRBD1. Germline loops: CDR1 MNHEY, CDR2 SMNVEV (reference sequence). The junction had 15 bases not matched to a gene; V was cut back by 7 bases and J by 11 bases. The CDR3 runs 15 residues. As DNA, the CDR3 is TGTGCCAGCACACCCTCGCTCATTGGGACAGGGAAGCAGTTCTTC. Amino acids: CASTPSLIGTGKQFF.

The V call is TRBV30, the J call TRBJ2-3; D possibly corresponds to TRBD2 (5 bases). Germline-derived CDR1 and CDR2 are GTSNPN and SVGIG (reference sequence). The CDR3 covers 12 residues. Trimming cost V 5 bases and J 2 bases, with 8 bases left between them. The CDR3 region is CAWQRFTDTQYF. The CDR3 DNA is TGTGCCTGGCAGCGGTTCACAGATACGCAGTATTTT.

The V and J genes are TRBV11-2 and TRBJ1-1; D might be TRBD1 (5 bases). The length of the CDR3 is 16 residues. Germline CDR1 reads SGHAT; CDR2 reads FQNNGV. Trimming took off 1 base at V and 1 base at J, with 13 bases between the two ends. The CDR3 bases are TGTGCCAGCAGCTTAGTGGGCGGGGCTCAGAACACTGAAGCTTTCTTT. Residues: CASSLVGGAQNTEAFF.

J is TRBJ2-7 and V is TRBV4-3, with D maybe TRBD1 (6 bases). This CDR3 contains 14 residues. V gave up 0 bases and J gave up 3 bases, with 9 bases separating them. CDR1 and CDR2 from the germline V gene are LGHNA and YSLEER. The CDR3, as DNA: TGCGCCAGCAGCCAAGATGACAGGATCTACGAGCAGTACTTC. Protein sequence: CASSQDDRIYEQYF.

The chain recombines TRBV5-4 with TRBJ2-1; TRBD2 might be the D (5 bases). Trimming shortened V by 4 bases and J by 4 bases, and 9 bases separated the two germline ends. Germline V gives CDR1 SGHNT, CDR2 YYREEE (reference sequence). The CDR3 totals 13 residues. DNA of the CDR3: TGTGCCAGCAGCCTCGGACTGTACAATGAGCAGTTCTTC. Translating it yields CASSLGLYNEQFF.

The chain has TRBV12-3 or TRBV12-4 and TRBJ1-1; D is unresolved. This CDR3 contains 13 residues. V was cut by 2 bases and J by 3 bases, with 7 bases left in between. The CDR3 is CASSLQDYTEAFF. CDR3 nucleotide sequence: TGTGCCAGCAGTTTACAGGACTACACTGAAGCTTTCTTT.

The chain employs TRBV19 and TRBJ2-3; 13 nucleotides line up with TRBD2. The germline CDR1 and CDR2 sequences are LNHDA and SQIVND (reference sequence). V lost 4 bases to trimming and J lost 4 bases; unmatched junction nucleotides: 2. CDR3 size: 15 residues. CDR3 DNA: TGTGCCAGTAGTACCACTAGCGGGAGGGCAGATACGCAGTATTTT. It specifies CASSTTSGRADTQYF.

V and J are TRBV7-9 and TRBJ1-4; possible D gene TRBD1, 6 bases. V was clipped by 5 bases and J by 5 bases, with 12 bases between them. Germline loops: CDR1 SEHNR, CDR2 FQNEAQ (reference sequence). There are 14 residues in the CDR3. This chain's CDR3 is CASSKTGTNEKLFF. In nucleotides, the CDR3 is TGTGCCAGCAGCAAAACAGGGACAAATGAAAAACTGTTTTTT.

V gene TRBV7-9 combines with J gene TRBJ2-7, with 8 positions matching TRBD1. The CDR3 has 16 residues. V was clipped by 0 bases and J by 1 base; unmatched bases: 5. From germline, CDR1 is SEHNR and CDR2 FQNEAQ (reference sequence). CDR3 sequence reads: CASSLAYGTGSYEQYF. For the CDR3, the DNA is TGTGCCAGCAGCTTAGCGTACGGGACAGGTTCCTACGAGCAGTACTTC.

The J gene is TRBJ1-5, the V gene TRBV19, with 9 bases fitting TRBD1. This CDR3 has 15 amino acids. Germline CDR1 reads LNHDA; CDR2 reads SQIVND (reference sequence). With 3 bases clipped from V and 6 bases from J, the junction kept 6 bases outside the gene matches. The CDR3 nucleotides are TGTGCCAGTAGTATGGTTGACAGGGGGAGTCAGCCCCAGCATTTT. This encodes CASSMVDRGSQPQHF.

CDR3 DNA: TGTGCCAGCAGTGAAATGGCACTAGGGCAGTTCTTC. Protein product: CASSEMALGQFF. The chain uses TRBV2 and TRBJ2-1, with a tentative D call TRBD2 (5 bases). Trimming cost V 2 bases and J 12 bases, with 11 bases left between them. The CDR3 has 12 residues. The germline V gene has CDR1 SNHLY and CDR2 FYNNEI.

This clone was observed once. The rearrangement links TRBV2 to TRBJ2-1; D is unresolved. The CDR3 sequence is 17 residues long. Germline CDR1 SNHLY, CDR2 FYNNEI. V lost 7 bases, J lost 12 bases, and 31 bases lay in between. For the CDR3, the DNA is TGTGCCAGCATCCAAACCCCACTCCCCCTAAATGATCGTGTGCAGTTCTTC. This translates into CASIQTPLPLNDRVQFF.

CDR3 loop: CAAGELDEQFF. CDR3 nucleotide sequence: TGTGCCGCGGGGGAGTTGGATGAGCAGTTCTTC. This sequence joins TRBV7-9 and TRBJ2-1; 7 bases agree with TRBD2. The germline V gene has CDR1 SEHNR and CDR2 FQNEAQ (reference sequence). CDR3 length: 11 residues. Trimming took 11 bases from V and 8 from J; bases not matched to a gene: 6.

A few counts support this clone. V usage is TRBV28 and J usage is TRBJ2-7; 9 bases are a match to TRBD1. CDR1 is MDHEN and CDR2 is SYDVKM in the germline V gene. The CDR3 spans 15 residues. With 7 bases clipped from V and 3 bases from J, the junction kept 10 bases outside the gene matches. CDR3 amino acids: CASKSPGQGFYEQYF. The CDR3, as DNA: TGTGCCAGCAAAAGCCCGGGACAGGGTTTCTACGAGCAGTACTTC.

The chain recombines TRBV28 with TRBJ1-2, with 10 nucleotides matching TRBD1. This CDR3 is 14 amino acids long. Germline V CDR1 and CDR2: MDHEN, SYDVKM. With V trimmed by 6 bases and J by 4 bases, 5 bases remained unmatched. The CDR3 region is CASRDRGSRYGYTF. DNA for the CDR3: TGTGCCAGCAGGGACAGGGGGTCCCGCTATGGCTACACCTTC.

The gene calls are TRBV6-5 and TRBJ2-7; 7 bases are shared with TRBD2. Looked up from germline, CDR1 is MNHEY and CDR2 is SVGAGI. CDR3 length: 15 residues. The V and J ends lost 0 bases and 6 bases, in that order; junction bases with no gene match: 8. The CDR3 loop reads CASSYSGGSELEQYF. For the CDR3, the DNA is TGTGCCAGCAGTTACTCCGGCGGGAGCGAGCTCGAGCAGTACTTC.

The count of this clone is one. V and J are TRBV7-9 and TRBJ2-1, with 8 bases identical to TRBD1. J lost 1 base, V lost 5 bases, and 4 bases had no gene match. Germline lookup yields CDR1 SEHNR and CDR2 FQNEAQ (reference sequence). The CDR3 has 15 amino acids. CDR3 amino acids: CASSPDRGSYNEQFF. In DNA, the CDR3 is TGTGCCAGCAGCCCAGACAGGGGTTCCTACAATGAGCAGTTCTTC.

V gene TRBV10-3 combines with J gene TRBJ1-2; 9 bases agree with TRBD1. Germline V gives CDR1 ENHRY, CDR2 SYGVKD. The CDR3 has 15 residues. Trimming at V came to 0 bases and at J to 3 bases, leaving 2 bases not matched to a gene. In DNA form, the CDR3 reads TGTGCCATCAGTGAGTCGGGGACAGGGCACTATGGCTACACCTTC. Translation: CAISESGTGHYGYTF.